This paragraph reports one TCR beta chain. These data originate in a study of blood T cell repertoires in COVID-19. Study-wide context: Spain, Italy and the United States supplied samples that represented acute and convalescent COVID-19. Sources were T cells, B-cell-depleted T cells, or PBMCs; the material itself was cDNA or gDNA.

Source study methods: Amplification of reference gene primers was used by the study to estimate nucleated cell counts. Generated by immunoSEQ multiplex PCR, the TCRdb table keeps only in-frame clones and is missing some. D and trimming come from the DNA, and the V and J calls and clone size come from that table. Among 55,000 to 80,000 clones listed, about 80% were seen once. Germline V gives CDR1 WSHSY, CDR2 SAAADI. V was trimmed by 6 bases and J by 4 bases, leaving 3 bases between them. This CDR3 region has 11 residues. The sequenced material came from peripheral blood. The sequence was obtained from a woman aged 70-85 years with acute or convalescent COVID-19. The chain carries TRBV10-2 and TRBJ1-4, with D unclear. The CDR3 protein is CASSVNEKLFF. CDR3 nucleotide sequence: TGCGCCAGCAGCGTTAATGAAAAACTGTTTTTT.